One and the same sample provided the 28 T cell receptor beta chains below, sequenced in a study of blood T cell repertoires in COVID-19. Using immunoSEQ multiplex PCR, the repertoire was profiled, and TCRdb retains in-frame clones only, with some absent. This table has fewer than 300,000 clones, 88% appearing once. Material: peripheral blood. The source is a woman in her 30s with acute or convalescent COVID-19.

This sequence joins TRBV7-2 and TRBJ2-3; D call uncertain. V lost 1 base, J lost 3 bases, and 5 bases lay in between. There are 13 residues in the CDR3. Germline values: CDR1 SGHTA, CDR2 FQGNSA. CDR3 coding DNA: TGTGCCAGCAGCTTAGTTGAGACAGATACGCAGTATTTT. Encoded protein: CASSLVETDTQYF.

The chain couples TRBV24-1 to TRBJ2-2; D is possibly TRBD1 (6 bases). Trimming pared 3 bases from V and 3 bases from J, leaving 7 bases between. This CDR3 comprises 14 residues. The V gene's germline CDR1 is KGHDR and CDR2 SFDVKD. CDR3 DNA: TGTGCCACCAGTGATAACAGGGACACCGGGGAGCTGTTTTTT. Its translation is CATSDNRDTGELFF.

The V and J genes are TRBV19 and TRBJ1-1; D call uncertain. CDR1 LNHDA and CDR2 SQIVND come from the germline V gene (reference sequence). Trimming pared 4 bases from V and 2 bases from J, leaving 11 bases between. The CDR3 has 14 residues. The CDR3 is CASSRDTFNTEAFF. The CDR3 bases are TGTGCCAGTAGTAGAGACACTTTCAACACTGAAGCTTTCTTT.

The rearrangement links TRBV6-6 to TRBJ2-7; 13 bases fit TRBD2. Germline V CDR1 and CDR2: MNHNY, SVGAGI (reference sequence). V lost 5 bases, J lost 4 bases, and 5 bases stayed unmatched. CDR3 length equals 15 residues. CDR3 amino acids: CASSGGLAGKYEQYF. In nucleotides, the CDR3 is TGTGCCAGCAGTGGGGGACTAGCGGGAAAATACGAGCAGTACTTC.

The chain uses TRBV5-1 and TRBJ2-2, with 9 positions matching TRBD2. Germline V lookup: CDR1 SGHRS, CDR2 YFSETQ. The CDR3 totals 15 residues. The junction had 8 bases not matched to a gene; V was cut back by 4 bases and J by 7 bases. The CDR3: CASSPGGSGSGELFF. For the CDR3, the DNA is TGCGCCAGCAGCCCTGGTGGTAGCGGGAGCGGGGAGCTGTTTTTT. Full variable domain (rest looked up from reference TRBV5-1 and TRBJ2-2): KAGVTQTPRYLIKTRGQQVTLSCSPISGHRSVSWYQQTPGQGLQFLFEYFSETQRNKGNFPGRFSGRQFSNSRSEMNVSTLELGDSALYLCASSPGGSGSGELFFGEGSRLTVL.

The chain employs TRBV21-1 and TRBJ2-7; the table names TRBD1, a call not compared with the DNA. TRBV21-1 constitutes a pseudogene. This CDR3 is 14 amino acids long. The DNA for the CDR3 is TGTGCCAGCAGCAAAAGGGGGTGGGGCTGCGAGCAGTACTTC. It codes for CASSKRGWGCEQYF.

V is TRBV29-1 and J is TRBJ1-3, with TRBD1 matching 7 bases. This CDR3 has 11 amino acids. Germline assignment: CDR1 SQVTM and CDR2 ANQGSEA. The junction had 8 bases not matched to a gene; V was cut back by 4 bases and J by 14 bases. The CDR3 DNA sequence: TGCAGCGTTGGAAGGGCAGGGGGTTTATATTTT. It translates to CSVGRAGGLYF.

CDR3 in DNA: TGTGCCAGCAGCCAAGTAGGCGGGAGTGGCAATGAGCAGTTCTTC. Its translation is CASSQVGGSGNEQFF. The V call is TRBV4-2, the J call TRBJ2-1; TRBD2 matches 7 bases. The CDR3 totals 15 residues. V lost 1 base and J lost 6; bases outside the gene matches: 6. Germline assignment: CDR1 LGHNA and CDR2 YNFKEQ.

V is TRBV29-1 and J is TRBJ2-3, with TRBD1 matching over 8 bases. V shed 4 bases, J shed 4 bases, and the junction held 4 bases outside the gene matches. Germline values: CDR1 SQVTM, CDR2 ANQGSEA. The CDR3 totals 13 residues. For the CDR3, the DNA is TGCAGCGTTGTTCAGGGGGCATCAGATACGCAGTATTTT. This sequence encodes CSVVQGASDTQYF.

The chain recombines TRBV14 with TRBJ2-3, with 7 bases fitting TRBD2. V shed 3 bases, J shed 9 bases, and the junction held 9 bases outside the gene matches. The CDR3 is 14 amino acids. Germline lookup yields CDR1 SGHDN and CDR2 FVKESK. The DNA for the CDR3 is TGTGCCAGCAGCCACCGTGGGGGGGGAATGACGCAGTATTTT. Amino acid sequence: CASSHRGGGMTQYF. Filled out from reference TRBV14 and TRBJ2-3, the complete variable domain reads EAGVTQFPSHSVIEKGQTVTLRCDPISGHDNLYWYRRVMGKEIKFLLHFVKESKQDESGMPNNRFLAERTGGTYSTLKVQPAELEDSGVYFCASSHRGGGMTQYFGPGTRLTVL.

The chain combines TRBV30 with TRBJ2-7; D is perhaps TRBD2 (6 bases). CDR1 is GTSNPN, CDR2 SVGIG, per germline (reference sequence). This CDR3 is 14 amino acids long. V was pared by 3 bases and J by 0 bases, with 12 bases between. The CDR3 is CAWRRGGASYEQYF. DNA of the CDR3: TGTGCCTGGAGAAGAGGAGGGGCCTCCTACGAGCAGTACTTC.

The V and J genes are TRBV19 and TRBJ2-7; 11 bases agree with TRBD2. V was pared by 3 bases and J by 5 bases, with 0 bases of the junction left unmatched. The germline V gene has CDR1 LNHDA and CDR2 SQIVND (reference sequence). The CDR3 consists of 13 residues. CDR3 loop: CASSMTSGNEQYF. The CDR3 DNA reads as TGTGCCAGTAGTATGACTAGCGGGAACGAGCAGTACTTC.

The chain combines TRBV13 with TRBJ2-1; D remains unclear. In germline, CDR1 is PRHDT, CDR2 FYEKMQ (reference sequence). There are 16 residues in the CDR3. Trimming pared 6 bases from V and 0 bases from J, leaving 15 bases between. CDR3 nucleotides: TGTGCCAGCAGGTCCTCAGACTGGAGCTCCTACAATGAGCAGTTCTTC. Amino acids: CASRSSDWSSYNEQFF.

The J gene is TRBJ2-7, the V gene TRBV27, with 7 bases identical to TRBD2. Germline-derived CDR1 and CDR2 are MNHEY and SMNVEV (reference sequence). The CDR3 length is 13 residues. V lost 6 bases, J lost 2 bases, and 4 bases stayed unmatched. For the CDR3, the DNA is TGTGCCAGCAGCCGGGGGGTGGCCTACGAGCAGTACTTC. It is translated as CASSRGVAYEQYF.

The chain has TRBV11-3 and TRBJ2-3, with D perhaps matching TRBD1 (7 bases). The CDR3 totals 17 residues. Germline CDR1 SGHNT, CDR2 YENEEA. Trimming pared 1 base from V and 7 bases from J, leaving 21 bases between. The CDR3 DNA sequence: TGTGCCAGCAGCTTAGTTTCCCGGACAGGCGGAGGGAATACGCAGTATTTT. Translating gives CASSLVSRTGGGNTQYF.

The chain links TRBV7-2 to TRBJ1-2; D not certain. This CDR3 comprises 16 residues. The V gene's germline CDR1 is SGHTA and CDR2 FQGNSA. V lost 0 bases and J 4 bases, leaving 15 bases between the germline ends. CDR3 region: CASSLARGLISYGYTF. DNA for the CDR3: TGTGCCAGCAGCTTAGCGCGAGGACTAATTAGCTATGGCTACACCTTC.

In its sample, this clone was seen a few times. This chain connects TRBV2 to TRBJ2-1; tentatively, D is TRBD2 (6 bases). Germline values: CDR1 SNHLY, CDR2 FYNNEI. V was pared by 8 bases and J by 0 bases, with 23 bases between. CDR3 length equals 18 residues. CDR3 sequence: CASLRDSSTPSSYNEQFF. DNA for the CDR3: TGTGCCAGCCTCCGGGACTCCTCAACCCCCAGCTCCTACAATGAGCAGTTCTTC.

The chain has TRBV7-9 and TRBJ1-1, with 8 bases identical to TRBD1. The CDR3 extends over 12 amino acids. Germline values: CDR1 SEHNR, CDR2 FQNEAQ (reference sequence). V trimming: 5 bases; J trimming: 10 bases; junction bases outside the gene matches: 6. The CDR3 region is CASSQTGEAAFF. The CDR3 bases are TGTGCCAGCAGCCAGACAGGGGAGGCAGCTTTCTTT. The full variable domain, with the rest looked up from reference TRBV7-9 and TRBJ1-1, is DTGVSQNPRHKITKRGQNVTFRCDPISEHNRLYWYRQTLGQGPEFLTYFQNEAQLEKSRLLSDRFSAERPKGSFSTLEIQRTEQGDSAMYLCASSQTGEAAFFGQGTRLTVV.

The rearrangement links TRBV18 to TRBJ2-1; D perhaps matches TRBD1 (5 bases). CDR1 and CDR2 (germline): KGHSH, LQKENI. CDR3 length: 14 residues. With 5 bases removed from V and 2 bases from J, the gap between germline ends came to 10 bases. The CDR3 DNA is TGTGCCAGCTCATACCGGACAACCTACAATGAGCAGTTCTTC. Residues: CASSYRTTYNEQFF.

This chain uses TRBV3-1 (or the pseudogene TRBV3-2) with TRBJ1-2; no clear D gene. V lost 1 base to trimming and J lost 3 bases, with 6 bases between them. The CDR3 contains 13 residues. Germline V gene lookup returns CDR1 LGHDT and CDR2 YNNKEL (reference sequence). CDR3 DNA: TGTGCCAGCAGCCAAGTACAGCACTATGGCTACACCTTC. It translates to CASSQVQHYGYTF.

The chain joins TRBV15 to TRBJ2-1; 9 bases fit TRBD2. The CDR3 is 19 residues long. Germline assignment: CDR1 LNHNV and CDR2 YYDKDF (reference sequence). Losses at the gene ends were 1 base for V and 5 bases for J; bases not matched to a gene: 15. Written as DNA, the CDR3 is TGTGCCACCAGCAGAGGGATCGGACTAGCGACCGGTACTGACAATGAGCAGTTCTTC. Residues: CATSRGIGLATGTDNEQFF.

CDR3: CAWSPQYEQYF. The CDR3 nucleotides read TGTGCCTGGAGTCCCCAATACGAGCAGTACTTC. The rearrangement joins TRBV30 to TRBJ2-7; D is uncertain. CDR3 size: 11 residues. V was cut by 2 bases and J by 4 bases, with 6 bases left in between. Looked up from germline, CDR1 is GTSNPN and CDR2 is SVGIG (reference sequence).

The V and J genes are TRBV19 and TRBJ2-7, with TRBD2 identical over 7 bases. After removal of 6 bases from V and 0 bases from J, the junction contained 5 bases not matched to a gene. In germline, CDR1 is LNHDA, CDR2 SQIVND (reference sequence). CDR3 length: 14 amino acids. The CDR3 sequence is CASSPGGSSYEQYF. In nucleotides, the CDR3 is TGTGCCAGTAGCCCTGGCGGGAGCTCCTACGAGCAGTACTTC.

The rearrangement links TRBV7-2 to TRBJ2-3; no definite D call. Germline CDR1 and CDR2: SGHTA and FQGNSA. With 5 bases removed from V and 2 bases from J, the gap between germline ends came to 17 bases. This CDR3 comprises 16 residues. The CDR3 is CASSPSATRVTDTQYF. The CDR3 DNA reads as TGTGCCAGCAGCCCCTCAGCGACTCGAGTCACAGATACGCAGTATTTT.

The chain links TRBV9 to TRBJ2-2; D gene uncertain. Germline V CDR1 and CDR2: SGDLS, YYNGEE. The length of the CDR3 is 15 residues. The ends were cut back, 0 bases at V and 1 base at J, with 7 bases in the middle. The chain's CDR3 is CASSVGSVNTGELFF. In nucleotides, the CDR3 is TGTGCCAGCAGCGTAGGGAGCGTGAACACCGGGGAGCTGTTTTTT.

The gene calls are TRBV6-6 and TRBJ1-2; TRBD1 matches 7 bases. CDR3 size: 15 residues. Per the germline V gene, CDR1 is MNHNY and CDR2 is SVGAGI (reference sequence). The junction had 13 bases not matched to a gene; V was cut back by 6 bases and J by 6 bases. CDR3 DNA: TGTGCCAGCAGCCGACAGGGCGGAAGCGGGAATGGCTACACCTTC. Protein sequence: CASSRQGGSGNGYTF.

This clone has a handful of counts. The rearrangement links TRBV6-5 to TRBJ2-1, with 7 bases identical to TRBD2. V gave up 4 bases and J gave up 7 bases; unmatched junction bases: 4. Germline values: CDR1 MNHEY, CDR2 SVGAGI. The CDR3 is 13 amino acids. The CDR3 protein is CASSSTSWNEQFF. CDR3 DNA sequence: TGTGCCAGCAGTTCGACTAGCTGGAATGAGCAGTTCTTC.

This sequence joins TRBV3-1 (or the pseudogene TRBV3-2) and TRBJ2-7; perhaps TRBD1 as D (5 bases). Deletions cut 0 bases from V and 3 bases from J, with 15 bases between. CDR3 size: 16 residues. Looked up from germline, CDR1 is LGHDT and CDR2 is YNNKEL (reference sequence). The CDR3 region has the DNA TGTGCCAGCAGCCAAGATCTACCAGGGTTAAGCTACGAGCAGTACTTC. Its protein is CASSQDLPGLSYEQYF.